These T cell receptor beta chains were read from a single sample in a study of shared clonotypes between healthy human individuals. Sequenced by immunoSEQ multiplex PCR; TCRdb stores in-frame clones only, minus some. Among 2,500,000 or so clones listed, 80% to 95% were seen once. The sequenced sample was naive CD4+ T cells from PBMCs. These receptors were obtained from a man between 18 and 29 years old in good health. Some clones in this sample may be carry-over from other donors' samples. The CDR3 runs from the conserved cysteine through the conserved F or W. Each record gives: CDR3 length, V gene, J gene, clone size, D gene, CDR3 DNA, CDR3 protein. D genes are given only for firm matches. Size values are once, few and many counts, or a class for expanded clones, and some rows have none.

CDR3 length: 12; V gene: TRBV28; J gene: TRBJ1-5; clone size: -; D gene: -; CDR3 DNA: TGTGCCAGCAACCCCGGCGGGATGCCCCAGCATTTT; CDR3 protein: CASNPGGMPQHF
CDR3 length: 16; V gene: TRBV18; J gene: TRBJ2-1; clone size: -; D gene: TRBD2; CDR3 DNA: TGTGCCAGCTCACCCATCCGGACTAGCAGTTACAATGAGCAGTTCTTC; CDR3 protein: CASSPIRTSSYNEQFF
CDR3 length: 16; V gene: TRBV7-6; J gene: TRBJ2-1; clone size: once; D gene: TRBD2; CDR3 DNA: TGTGCCAGCAGCTCACGACTAGCGAGCTCCTACAATGAGCAGTTCTTC; CDR3 protein: CASSSRLASSYNEQFF
CDR3 length: 15; V gene: TRBV25-1; J gene: TRBJ1-4; clone size: -; D gene: TRBD1; CDR3 DNA: TGTGCCAGCAGGCAAGGACAGGAGCCTAATGAAAAACTGTTTTTT; CDR3 protein: CASRQGQEPNEKLFF
CDR3 length: 14; V gene: TRBV28; J gene: TRBJ1-2; clone size: -; D gene: -; CDR3 DNA: TGTGCCAGCAGTACCCCGGACCGGGTGACGGGCTACACCTTC; CDR3 protein: CASSTPDRVTGYTF
CDR3 length: 17; V gene: TRBV7-3; J gene: TRBJ2-6; clone size: -; D gene: -; CDR3 DNA: TGTGCCAGCAGTAAAAAAGAGTCCTCTTCTGGGGCCAACGTCCTGACTTTC; CDR3 protein: CASSKKESSSGANVLTF
CDR3 length: 12; V gene: TRBV5-4; J gene: TRBJ2-2; clone size: -; D gene: -; CDR3 DNA: TGTGCCAGCAGCACCTACACCGGGGAGCTGTTTTTT; CDR3 protein: CASSTYTGELFF
CDR3 length: 14; V gene: TRBV5-1; J gene: TRBJ2-5; clone size: -; D gene: -; CDR3 DNA: TGCGCCAGCAGTTTGGGGGACTCCTTAGAGACCCAGTACTTC; CDR3 protein: CASSLGDSLETQYF
CDR3 length: 17; V gene: TRBV11-2; J gene: TRBJ2-4; clone size: -; D gene: TRBD2; CDR3 DNA: TGTGCCAGCAGCCCCGGACTAGCGGAAATAGCCAAAAACATTCAGTACTTC; CDR3 protein: CASSPGLAEIAKNIQYF
CDR3 length: 15; V gene: TRBV6-5; J gene: TRBJ1-5; clone size: -; D gene: -; CDR3 DNA: TGTGCCAGCAGGGTCGGGGGGCTCGGCAATCAGCCCCAGCATTTT; CDR3 protein: CASRVGGLGNQPQHF
CDR3 length: 12; V gene: TRBV28; J gene: TRBJ2-7; clone size: -; D gene: -; CDR3 DNA: TGTGCCAGCAGTTTGACCCCAAGCGAGCAGTACTTC; CDR3 protein: CASSLTPSEQYF
CDR3 length: 14; V gene: TRBV18; J gene: TRBJ2-2; clone size: -; D gene: -; CDR3 DNA: TGTGCCAGCTCACCAGGGCAGGACGCCGGGGAGCTGTTTTTT; CDR3 protein: CASSPGQDAGELFF
CDR3 length: 16; V gene: TRBV5-6; J gene: TRBJ2-7; clone size: -; D gene: -; CDR3 DNA: TGTGCCAGCAGCAAGGGACGGGGGACCCTCTCCTACGAGCAGTACTTC; CDR3 protein: CASSKGRGTLSYEQYF
CDR3 length: 15; V gene: TRBV19; J gene: TRBJ1-2; clone size: few; D gene: TRBD1; CDR3 DNA: TGTGCCAGTAGTTCGGCCGGGACAGGTCTAGGAGGCTACACCTTC; CDR3 protein: CASSSAGTGLGGYTF
CDR3 length: 14; V gene: TRBV9; J gene: TRBJ2-7; clone size: -; D gene: -; CDR3 DNA: TGTGCCAGCAGCCTTCGACCGAGCTCCTACGAGCAGTACTTC; CDR3 protein: CASSLRPSSYEQYF
CDR3 length: 14; V gene: TRBV7-8; J gene: TRBJ2-7; clone size: -; D gene: TRBD1; CDR3 DNA: TGTGCCAGCAGCCGGACAGGGGGCATTAGCGAGCAGTACTTC; CDR3 protein: CASSRTGGISEQYF
CDR3 length: 16; V gene: TRBV19; J gene: TRBJ1-5; clone size: few; D gene: -; CDR3 DNA: TGTGCCAGTAGTGCCAGACAGTCCCCCCAGGGCCAGCCCCAGCATTTT; CDR3 protein: CASSARQSPQGQPQHF
CDR3 length: 14; V gene: TRBV5-1; J gene: TRBJ2-7; clone size: -; D gene: TRBD1; CDR3 DNA: TGCGCCAGCACCAGGGGGACAGGGGCGTACGAGCAGTACTTC; CDR3 protein: CASTRGTGAYEQYF
CDR3 length: 17; V gene: TRBV4-3; J gene: TRBJ2-3; clone size: -; D gene: TRBD2; CDR3 DNA: TGCGCCAGCAGCCAGTCTCGGGTAGCGGGAGCGGCAGATACGCAGTATTTT; CDR3 protein: CASSQSRVAGAADTQYF
CDR3 length: 18; V gene: TRBV5-1; J gene: TRBJ2-6; clone size: few; D gene: -; CDR3 DNA: TGCGCCAGCAGCCTGGGGGGACGGGGCCAGACTGGGGCCAACGTCCTGACTTTC; CDR3 protein: CASSLGGRGQTGANVLTF